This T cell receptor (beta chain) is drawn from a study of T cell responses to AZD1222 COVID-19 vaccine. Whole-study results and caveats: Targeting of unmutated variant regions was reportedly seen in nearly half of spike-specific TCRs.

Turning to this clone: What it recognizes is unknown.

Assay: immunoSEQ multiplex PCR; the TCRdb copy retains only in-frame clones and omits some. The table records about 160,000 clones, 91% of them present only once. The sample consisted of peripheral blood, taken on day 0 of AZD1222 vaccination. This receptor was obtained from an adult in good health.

The CDR3 region is CASSLKGGSDGYTF. The CDR3 DNA sequence: TGCGCCAGCAGCTTGAAAGGGGGCTCGGATGGCTACACCTTC. This chain links TRBV5-1 with TRBJ1-2; TRBD1 agrees at 7 bases. The CDR3 sequence is 14 residues long. The germline gives CDR1 SGHRS, CDR2 YFSETQ. With 1 base clipped from V and 6 bases from J, the junction kept 6 bases outside the gene matches.